This T cell receptor (beta chain) was recovered during a study of T cell responses to AZD1222 COVID-19 vaccine (dated by TCRdb to the early 2020s). Study-level background: AZD1222 recipients whose second dose came at about 4 weeks and those whose second dose came at about 12 weeks were combined into one group, since spike-specific TCR depth and breadth did not differ between the two schedules. A total of more than 230 trial participants underwent TCR sequencing, of whom about 200 had received two doses of AZD1222 and some 26 had received two doses of the MenACWY control vaccine. Enrollment into the trials was organized by age into subgroups of 18-55, 56-69 and 70-plus years, and those subgroups contained about 160, 30 and 59 TCR-sequenced participants, respectively. Broad study findings and their caveats: Reportedly, close to half of the unique spike-specific TCRs recognized epitopes lying outside the regions that are mutated in the B.1.351 and B.1.1.7 variants. Conclusions about previously exposed vaccinees are limited, since just 6 or 7 AZD1222 recipients were seropositive for SARS-CoV-2 at baseline. The vaccine-associated CD4 TCRs covered the entire spike protein, and the dominant responses fell in regions 160-218 and 743-854. Most participants were white British and females outnumbered males, and the authors suggested that clonal diversity may have been underestimated. Because no day 14 peak-response samples were available, repertoires were characterized only after the peak T cell response. In the small 56-69-year group, the increase in depth fell short of significance, most likely because of low power. After two AZD1222 doses, spike-specific TCR breadth and depth were significantly higher than at day 0 and than in MenACWY recipients.

The CDR3 regions of human TCRbeta chains were subjected to immunosequencing. As for the original processing: TCRs in the repertoires were compared against a reference library of SARS-CoV-2-specific TCRs that had been generated with the MIRA antigen-specificity platform. Breadth meant the fraction of unique TCRs that were SARS-CoV-2-associated, whereas depth meant the fraction of total T cells that were SARS-CoV-2-associated. Using the MIRA data, each spike-specific TCR was mapped to the spike region that the TCR reacts to and placed in a CD4 or CD8 class. Log10-transformed breadth and depth values were compared by one-way ANOVA with Sidak's multiple comparisons tests. TCRdb holds this immuneACCESS table with in-frame rearrangements only. Some clones are missing; in checked studies, unresolved V genes explain under half, and the rest has no known cause. That table is the source of V, J and clone size, and D and trimming were worked out from the DNA. Counted in this sample were 84,000 or so clones; approximately 89% of them appeared once. 2.2% of the sample is taken by the ten largest.

The CDR3 has 14 amino acids, counting the end cysteine and phenylalanine. Only the CDR3 DNA is retained, 42 bases long and in frame from the first base. The germline V gene specifies SGHTA as CDR1 and FQGNSA as CDR2. V loses 4 bases at its end and J loses 5 bases; junction bases beyond the gene matches: 5. A note on this clone: There is no known antigen for this receptor. The input lacks base qualities; no much larger clone sits a single base away.

Sample time point, as interpreted from the label and publication: baseline before first vaccination. The vaccinee samples were drawn from two UK trials, COV001 and COV002, one of which was a single-blind randomized controlled phase 2/3 trial testing AZD1222 (ChAdOx1 nCoV-19) in healthy adults. Trial participant PBMC samples were collected at day 0 and day 28 after the second dose for TCRbeta chain sequencing. The clonotype originates from an adult in good health. The sequences come from peripheral blood, collected on day 0 of AZD1222 vaccination. The chain uses TRBV7-2 and TRBJ1-5, with 7 central nucleotides matching TRBD1. The CDR3 is CASSSDRADQPQHF. The base sequence is TGTGCCAGCAGCTCCGACAGGGCGGATCAGCCCCAGCATTTT.